This TCR beta chain was observed in a study of OX40 agonist ivuxolimab in advanced cancers. Study-level background: Ivuxolimab, which is an agonistic anti-OX40 (CD134) antibody, was administered to the patients.

CDR3 size: 13 residues. Germline-derived CDR1 and CDR2 are SQVTM and ANQGSEA. V was clipped by 5 bases and J by 3 bases; unmatched bases: 1. Findings of the study overall: Both blood CD4+ and CD8+ T cells showed clonal growth by week 6 at 0.1 to 3.0 mg/kg. Expansion of clones was among the lowest in partial responders at 0.1-3.0 mg/kg.

Sequencing was performed with immunoSEQ multiplex PCR; in TCRdb, only in-frame clones are kept and a portion is missing. The sample records tens of thousands of clones, approximately 81% being singletons. This clone appeared many times. The antigen remains unidentified. The starting material was CD4+ or CD8+ T cells sorted from blood, obtained in a trial of the OX40 agonist ivuxolimab. The gene calls are TRBV29-1 and TRBJ1-3, with 10 nucleotides matching TRBD1. This clonotype was obtained from an adult with an advanced solid tumor such as melanoma, head and neck, liver or kidney cancer. CDR3 nucleotide sequence: TGCAGCGTTCGGACAGGGGGTGGAAACACCATATATTTT. This sequence encodes CSVRTGGGNTIYF.